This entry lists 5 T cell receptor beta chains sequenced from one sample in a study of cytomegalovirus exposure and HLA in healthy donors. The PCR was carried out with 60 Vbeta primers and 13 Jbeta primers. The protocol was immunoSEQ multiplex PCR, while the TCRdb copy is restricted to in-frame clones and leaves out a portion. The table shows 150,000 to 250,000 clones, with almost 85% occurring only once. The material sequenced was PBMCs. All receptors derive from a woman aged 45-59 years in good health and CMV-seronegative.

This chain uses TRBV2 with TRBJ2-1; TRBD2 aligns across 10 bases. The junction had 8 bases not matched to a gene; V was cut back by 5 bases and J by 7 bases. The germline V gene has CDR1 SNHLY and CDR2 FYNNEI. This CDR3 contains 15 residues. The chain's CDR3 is CASSPTGLATNEQFF. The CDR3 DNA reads TGTGCCAGCAGTCCAACGGGACTAGCGACGAATGAGCAGTTCTTC.

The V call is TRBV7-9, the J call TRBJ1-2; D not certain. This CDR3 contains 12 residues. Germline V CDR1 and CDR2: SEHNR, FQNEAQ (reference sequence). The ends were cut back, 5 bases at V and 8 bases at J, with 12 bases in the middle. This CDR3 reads CASSQMRLGYTF. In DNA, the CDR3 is TGTGCCAGCAGCCAGATGAGACTCGGCTACACCTTC.

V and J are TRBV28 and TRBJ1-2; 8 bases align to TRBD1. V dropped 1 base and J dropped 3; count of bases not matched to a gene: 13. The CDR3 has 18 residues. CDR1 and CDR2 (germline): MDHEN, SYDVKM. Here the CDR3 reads CASSLSFRQGRMYYGYTF. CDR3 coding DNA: TGTGCCAGCAGTTTATCCTTCCGACAGGGGAGAATGTACTATGGCTACACCTTC.

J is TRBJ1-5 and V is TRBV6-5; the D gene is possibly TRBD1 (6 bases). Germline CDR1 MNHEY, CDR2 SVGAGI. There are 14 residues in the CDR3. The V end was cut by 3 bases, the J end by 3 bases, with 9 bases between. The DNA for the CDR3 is TGTGCCAGCAGTTATGACAGGCTCAATCAGCCCCAGCATTTT. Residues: CASSYDRLNQPQHF.

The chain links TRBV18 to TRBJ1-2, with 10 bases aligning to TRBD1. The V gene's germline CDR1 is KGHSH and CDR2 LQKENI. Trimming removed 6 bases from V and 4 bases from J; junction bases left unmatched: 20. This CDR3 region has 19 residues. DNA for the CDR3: TGTGCCAGCTCGGACCGACAGGGGGCCATATCAGGAAATGGCTATGGCTACACCTTC. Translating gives CASSDRQGAISGNGYGYTF.